This TCR beta chain is from a study of shared clonotypes between healthy human individuals. Original processing methods: Junction-only sequences produced by ImmunoSEQ had no quality scores, so filtering differed. Clones were sequenced by immunoSEQ multiplex PCR, and TCRdb holds only the in-frame ones, with some missing. The V and J calls and clone size were taken over from that table, and D and trimming were inferred from the DNA. The sample has about 450,000 clones; 79% are singletons. Regarding the study as a whole: Since donors were few, the genetic and exposure-history diversity represented was limited.

Donors, without exception, were Caucasian adults residing in Nashville, Tennessee. This clone was detected once. The antigen remains unidentified. The CDR3 contains 14 residues. Germline assignment: CDR1 LNHNV and CDR2 YYDKDF (reference sequence). V gene TRBV15 combines with J gene TRBJ2-5, with D unresolved. TRBJ2-7 explains the end of the DNA better; the J call may be wrong. The sequenced sample consisted of PBMCs. The source of this sequence is a middle-aged woman in good health. Some clones in this sample may be carry-over from other donors' samples. CDR3 residues: CATSRGGSSYEQYF. DNA for the CDR3: TGTGCCACCAGCAGGGGTGGAAGCTCCTACGAGCAGTACTTC.